This TCR beta chain came from a study of blood T cell repertoires in COVID-19. Study background: The United States, Italy and Spain were the sources of the acute and convalescent COVID-19 samples. In each case, the material was cDNA or gDNA derived from T cells, B-cell-depleted T cells, or PBMCs.

V dropped 5 bases and J dropped 5 bases, with 13 bases sitting between them. Germline V gene lookup returns CDR1 MDHEN and CDR2 SYDVKM. This CDR3 contains 14 residues. Authors' processing steps: Scientists estimated how many nucleated cells there were by amplifying reference gene primers. Data came from immunoSEQ multiplex PCR; TCRdb stores just in-frame clones and leaves some out. D and trimming come from the DNA, and the V and J calls and clone size come from that table. Altogether more than 300,000 clones are present, more than 70% being singletons, with the ten largest covering 1.2%. The V and J genes are TRBV28 and TRBJ2-1; D is unclear. This sequence was found in a woman aged 50 to 60 with acute or convalescent COVID-19. Sequencing was carried out using peripheral blood. CDR3 amino acids: CASSPRRFDNEQFF. In DNA, the CDR3 is TGTGCCAGCAGTCCCCGGCGGTTCGACAATGAGCAGTTCTTC.